These 29 T cell receptor beta chains originate from one sample sequenced in a study of radiation and T cells in renal cell carcinoma. Here immunoSEQ multiplex PCR was the method, and the copy in TCRdb shows in-frame clones only, minus some. Here the sample spans approximately 22,000 clones, 60% to 80% being singletons. Time point denoted: baseline pretreatment blood. Treatment noted: 15 Gy SBRT to primary tumor, nephrectomy 4 weeks later. The specimen was blood, collected from a patient whose treatment included radiotherapy and nephrectomy. All receptors come from a man aged 55 to 70 with renal cell carcinoma.

In its sample, this clone is large. The V call is TRBV4-1, the J call TRBJ2-1, with 9 bases fitting TRBD2. The CDR3 covers 18 residues. The V and J ends lost 0 bases and 7 bases, in that order; junction bases with no gene match: 13. The germline V gene has CDR1 MGHRA and CDR2 YSYEKL. This chain's CDR3 is CASSQDSAPGTSNNEQFF. CDR3 nucleotide sequence: TGCGCCAGCAGCCAAGATTCCGCGCCGGGGACTAGCAATAATGAGCAGTTCTTC.

This sequence joins TRBV30 and TRBJ2-7; possible D gene TRBD2, 7 bases. The CDR3 extends over 13 amino acids. The germline V gene encodes CDR1 GTSNPN and CDR2 SVGIG (reference sequence). The V end lost 6 bases, the J end lost 4 bases, and 16 bases lay between the germline ends. CDR3 coding DNA: TGTGCCTGTATCAGGGGAGGGTTATACGAGCAGTACTTC. Protein product: CACIRGGLYEQYF.

This clone has a single count. The DNA for the CDR3 is TGTGCCAGCAGCGGACTAGCGGGAGGGCCGAGCTCCTACAATGAGCAGTTCTTC. Its translation is CASSGLAGGPSSYNEQFF. The chain recombines TRBV11-2 with TRBJ2-1, with TRBD2 identical over 15 bases. Germline V gene sequence: CDR1 SGHAT, CDR2 FQNNGV. The CDR3 sequence is 18 residues long. Unmatched junction bases numbered 5, after V lost 5 bases and J lost 0 bases. Variable domain in full (rest from reference TRBV11-2 and TRBJ2-1): EAGVAQSPRYKIIEKRQSVAFWCNPISGHATLYWYQQILGQGPKLLIQFQNNGVVDDSQLPKDRFSAERLKGVDSTLKIQPAKLEDSAVYLCASSGLAGGPSSYNEQFFGPGTRLTVL.

The chain couples TRBV4-1 to TRBJ1-1, with D possibly matching TRBD1 (5 bases). The CDR3 is 15 amino acids. The germline CDR1 and CDR2 sequences are MGHRA and YSYEKL. Trimming removed 6 bases at V and 1 base at J, with 15 bases between. The CDR3 reads CASRPMGDRNTEAFF. The CDR3 nucleotides are TGCGCCAGCAGGCCCATGGGGGATCGGAACACTGAAGCTTTCTTT.

The V call is TRBV4-2, the J call TRBJ2-3; TRBD2 might be the D (6 bases). Per germline, CDR1 LGHNA and CDR2 YNFKEQ. The CDR3 length is 15 residues. V lost 3 bases and J 0 bases, leaving 10 bases between the germline ends. The CDR3 DNA follows: TGTGCCAGCAGCCAGCGGGGTCCGAGCACAGATACGCAGTATTTT. Translated: CASSQRGPSTDTQYF.

The chain uses TRBV7-9 and TRBJ2-7; TRBD1 or TRBD2 may be the D gene (5 bases each). Between the trimmed V and J ends, which lost 5 bases and 7 bases, there was a span of 12 bases. The CDR3 extends over 12 amino acids. CDR1 SEHNR and CDR2 FQNEAQ come from the germline V gene (reference sequence). The CDR3 nucleotides are TGTGCCAGCAGCCACCAGGGAGTGGAGCAGTACTTC. Protein product: CASSHQGVEQYF.

This chain uses TRBV2 with TRBJ2-7; D gene uncertain. The CDR3 totals 15 residues. V dropped 4 bases and J dropped 0 bases, with 13 bases sitting between them. Germline loops: CDR1 SNHLY, CDR2 FYNNEI. The CDR3 sequence is CASSVTGFGSYEQYF. In DNA form, the CDR3 reads TGTGCCAGCAGTGTGACCGGGTTCGGCTCCTACGAGCAGTACTTC.

The chain joins TRBV7-9 to TRBJ2-1, with 8 bases matching TRBD1. This CDR3 has 15 residues. V lost 5 bases and J lost 2; bases outside the gene matches: 5. Looked up from germline, CDR1 is SEHNR and CDR2 is FQNEAQ (reference sequence). The CDR3 DNA reads TGTGCCAGCAGCCCACCGGACAGGGCCTACAATGAGCAGTTCTTC. It translates to CASSPPDRAYNEQFF.

The chain links TRBV27 to TRBJ2-7; TRBD1 agrees at 11 bases. V shed 8 bases, J shed 1 base, and the junction held 7 bases outside the gene matches. CDR3 length equals 15 residues. CDR1 and CDR2 from the germline V gene are MNHEY and SMNVEV (reference sequence). The DNA for the CDR3 is TGTGCCAGCGGCAGGGGACAGGGGGGTTCCTACGAGCAGTACTTC. This translates into CASGRGQGGSYEQYF.

V and J are TRBV5-6 and TRBJ2-5; unclear D gene. V was clipped by 0 bases and J by 1 base, with 4 bases between them. Per germline, CDR1 SGHDT and CDR2 YYEEEE. The CDR3 covers 13 residues. The CDR3 DNA is TGTGCCAGCAGCTTGGGTCCCCAAGAGACCCAGTACTTC. Residues: CASSLGPQETQYF.

The chain uses TRBV5-1 and TRBJ2-3; D may be TRBD2 (5 bases). Germline CDR1 and CDR2: SGHRS and YFSETQ. Trimming took off 7 bases at V and 3 bases at J, with 21 bases between the two ends. The length of the CDR3 is 16 residues. CDR3 residues: CASGLAGDFGTDTQYF. For the CDR3, the DNA is TGCGCCAGCGGACTTGCTGGGGATTTCGGTACAGATACGCAGTATTTT. Using reference TRBV5-1 and TRBJ2-3 for the parts outside the CDR3, the full variable domain is KAGVTQTPRYLIKTRGQQVTLSCSPISGHRSVSWYQQTPGQGLQFLFEYFSETQRNKGNFPGRFSGRQFSNSRSEMNVSTLELGDSALYLCASGLAGDFGTDTQYFGPGTRLTVL.

This clone is a singleton in its sample. The V gene is TRBV19, the J gene TRBJ2-1, with TRBD2 matching 13 bases. The CDR3 runs to 17 residues. Germline V lookup: CDR1 LNHDA, CDR2 SQIVND (reference sequence). Trimming took 4 bases from V and 4 from J; bases not matched to a gene: 7. The CDR3: CASSKGTSGKVYNEQFF. The CDR3 DNA reads TGTGCCAGTAGTAAGGGGACTAGCGGGAAGGTTTACAATGAGCAGTTCTTC. Drawing the rest from reference TRBV19 and TRBJ2-1, the complete variable domain is DGGITQSPKYLFRKEGQNVTLSCEQNLNHDAMYWYRQDPGQGLRLIYYSQIVNDFQKGDIAEGYSVSREKKESFPLTVTSAQKNPTAFYLCASSKGTSGKVYNEQFFGPGTRLTVL.

The CDR3 here is CASRETGFVDTEAFF. CDR3 coding DNA: TGTGCCAGCAGGGAGACAGGTTTCGTGGACACTGAAGCTTTCTTT. This chain connects TRBV25-1 to TRBJ1-1; possibly TRBD1 for D (6 bases). V was trimmed by 6 bases and J by 3 bases, leaving 17 bases between them. This CDR3 is built from 15 residues. CDR1 is MGHDK and CDR2 is SYGVNS in the germline V gene.

The chain links TRBV6-1 to TRBJ1-1; D is uncertain. CDR1 is MNHNS and CDR2 is SASEGT in the germline V gene. This CDR3 is built from 12 residues. V was cut by 8 bases and J by 8 bases, with 15 bases left in between. The CDR3 loop is CASLGLGREAFF. The CDR3 DNA reads as TGTGCCAGCCTTGGTCTGGGGAGGGAAGCTTTCTTT.

J is TRBJ2-7 and V is TRBV29-1, with 8 bases matching TRBD1. The germline gives CDR1 SQVTM, CDR2 ANQGSEA. CDR3 length: 13 amino acids. Trimming cost V 8 bases and J 5 bases; bases outside gene matches: 11. The CDR3 is CSLRQGSIHEQYF. DNA of the CDR3: TGCAGCTTGAGACAGGGGAGTATTCACGAGCAGTACTTC.

CDR3 in amino acids: CATSRNRVNYGYTF. For the CDR3, the DNA is TGTGCCACCAGCAGAAACAGGGTTAACTATGGCTACACCTTC. The genes are TRBV15 and TRBJ1-2; D might be TRBD1 (6 bases). This CDR3 comprises 14 residues. The V gene's germline CDR1 is LNHNV and CDR2 YYDKDF (reference sequence). Trimming removed 2 bases from V and 1 base from J, with 8 bases in between.

This chain uses TRBV5-1 with TRBJ1-2; D is unresolved. Trimming shortened V by 0 bases and J by 8 bases, and 17 bases separated the two germline ends. The CDR3 spans 15 residues. CDR1 and CDR2 (germline): SGHRS, YFSETQ. The CDR3 spells CASSLEIANLWGYTF. DNA for the CDR3: TGCGCCAGCAGCTTGGAAATAGCAAACTTGTGGGGCTACACCTTC.

This rearrangement joins TRBV9 to TRBJ1-1, with TRBD1 as a possible D gene (5 bases). The V gene lost 0 bases and the J gene lost 4 bases, with 7 bases spanning the gap. Per germline, CDR1 SGDLS and CDR2 YYNGEE. The CDR3 loop spans 13 amino acids. The CDR3 protein is CASSVDGATEAFF. CDR3 DNA sequence: TGTGCCAGCAGCGTAGACGGGGCCACTGAAGCTTTCTTT. Full variable domain (rest looked up from reference TRBV9 and TRBJ1-1): DSGVTQTPKHLITATGQRVTLRCSPRSGDLSVYWYQQSLDQGLQFLIQYYNGEERAKGNILERFSAQQFPDLHSELNLSSLELGDSALYFCASSVDGATEAFFGQGTRLTVV.

The rearrangement links TRBV15 to TRBJ2-5; D is ambiguous. CDR3 size: 15 residues. Germline V gives CDR1 LNHNV, CDR2 YYDKDF (reference sequence). V lost 3 bases to trimming and J lost 4 bases, with 15 bases between them. Written as DNA, the CDR3 is TGTGCCACCAGCAGCACCACCATTGGGGTAGAGACCCAGTACTTC. Amino acids: CATSSTTIGVETQYF.

The chain uses TRBV7-9 and TRBJ1-2; unclear D gene. The CDR3 has 13 residues. The V end lost 2 bases, the J end lost 4 bases, and 8 bases lay between the germline ends. Germline CDR1 SEHNR, CDR2 FQNEAQ (reference sequence). Here the CDR3 DNA reads TGTGCCAGCAGCTTACTGGCCTTCTATGGCTACACCTTC. It translates to CASSLLAFYGYTF.

The V call is TRBV14, the J call TRBJ1-2, with 7 bases lining up with TRBD1. CDR1 and CDR2 (germline): SGHDN, FVKESK. V lost 4 bases and J lost 8; bases outside the gene matches: 10. CDR3 size: 14 residues. This chain's CDR3 is CASSPNRGPGGYTF. CDR3 sequence (DNA): TGTGCCAGCAGCCCAAATAGGGGGCCGGGCGGCTACACCTTC.

The chain couples TRBV7-9 to TRBJ1-6; 8 nucleotides agree with TRBD1. The V gene's germline CDR1 is SEHNR and CDR2 FQNEAQ (reference sequence). This CDR3 contains 14 residues. With V trimmed by 4 bases and J by 9 bases, 5 bases remained unmatched. CDR3 sequence reads: CASSSTGEGSPLHF. The DNA for the CDR3 is TGTGCCAGCAGCTCGACAGGGGAGGGTTCACCCCTCCACTTT.

This sequence joins TRBV5-7 and TRBJ1-3; D perhaps matches TRBD1 (5 bases). TRBV5-7 is an ORF; its function is uncertain. The ends were cut back, 2 bases at V and 0 bases at J, with 15 bases in the middle. The CDR3 runs to 17 residues. CDR3 sequence reads: CASSFFRGPYSGNTIYF. The CDR3 nucleotides are TGTGCCAGCAGCTTTTTTAGGGGCCCTTACTCTGGAAACACCATATATTTT.

The gene calls are TRBV5-6 and TRBJ1-2; maybe TRBD1 (5 bases). Germline CDR1 is SGHDT and CDR2 is YYEEEE. The CDR3 has 13 amino acids. V lost 2 bases and J lost 5, with 10 bases in between. In DNA form, the CDR3 reads TGTGCCAGCAGCTTATCAGGGAGATATGGCTACACCTTC. This codes for CASSLSGRYGYTF.

V usage is TRBV7-9 and J usage is TRBJ2-7; D ambiguous. Looked up from germline, CDR1 is SEHNR and CDR2 is FQNEAQ (reference sequence). V was shortened by 2 bases and J by 7 bases, with 9 bases between the two germline ends. The CDR3 spans 12 residues. CDR3 sequence (DNA): TGTGCCAGCAGCTTAATGTCGGAAGAGCAGTACTTC. It yields the protein CASSLMSEEQYF. The complete variable domain, with remaining parts taken from reference TRBV7-9 and TRBJ2-7, reads DTGVSQNPRHKITKRGQNVTFRCDPISEHNRLYWYRQTLGQGPEFLTYFQNEAQLEKSRLLSDRFSAERPKGSFSTLEIQRTEQGDSAMYLCASSLMSEEQYFGPGTRLTVT.

The chain joins TRBV6-5 to TRBJ2-1, with 14 bases aligning to TRBD2. Germline-derived CDR1 and CDR2 are MNHEY and SVGAGI. The CDR3 sequence is 15 residues long. With 7 bases clipped from V and 7 bases from J, the junction kept 6 bases outside the gene matches. The CDR3 sequence is CASTQGLAGGNEQFF. The CDR3 nucleotides read TGTGCCAGCACCCAAGGACTAGCGGGGGGAAATGAGCAGTTCTTC.

The J gene is TRBJ1-4, the V gene TRBV25-1; TRBD1 might be the D (5 bases). V gave up 4 bases and J gave up 6 bases, with 18 bases separating them. Germline V gene data show CDR1 as MGHDK and CDR2 as SYGVNS. The CDR3 covers 16 residues. Written as DNA, the CDR3 is TGTGCCAGCAGTGCCGCAGGGACTTCGGCTTATGAAAAACTGTTTTTT. Protein: CASSAAGTSAYEKLFF.

The genes are TRBV7-9 and TRBJ1-2; D perhaps matches TRBD1 (5 bases). Between the trimmed V and J ends, which lost 1 base and 6 bases, there was a span of 18 bases. Per germline, CDR1 SEHNR and CDR2 FQNEAQ (reference sequence). This CDR3 is 16 amino acids long. The CDR3 sequence: CASSLGGQVQGDGYTF. CDR3 coding DNA: TGTGCCAGCAGCTTAGGTGGGCAGGTACAAGGGGATGGCTACACCTTC.

In this sample, this clone turned up many times. The V and J genes are TRBV19 and TRBJ1-2, with D possibly being TRBD1 (5 bases). V was pared by 0 bases and J by 4 bases, with 15 bases between. Germline loops: CDR1 LNHDA, CDR2 SQIVND (reference sequence). The CDR3 contains 16 residues. The CDR3 protein is CASSIDSQGPLYGYTF. The CDR3, as DNA: TGTGCCAGTAGTATAGATTCCCAGGGACCCCTCTATGGCTACACCTTC.